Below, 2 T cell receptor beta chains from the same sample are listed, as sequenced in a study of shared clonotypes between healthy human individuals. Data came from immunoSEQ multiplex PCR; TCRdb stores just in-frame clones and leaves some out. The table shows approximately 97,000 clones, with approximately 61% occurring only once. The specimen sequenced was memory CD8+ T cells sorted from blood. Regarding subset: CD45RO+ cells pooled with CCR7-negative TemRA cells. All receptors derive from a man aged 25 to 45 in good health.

The CDR3 coding sequence is TGCAGCTATCGGGACAGATTCGAATACGAGCAGTACTTC. Translating it yields CSYRDRFEYEQYF. The rearrangement links TRBV29-1 to TRBJ2-7; 7 nucleotides match TRBD1. Germline CDR1 is SQVTM and CDR2 is ANQGSEA. The CDR3 totals 13 residues. Trimming at V came to 8 bases and at J to 4 bases, leaving 11 bases not matched to a gene.

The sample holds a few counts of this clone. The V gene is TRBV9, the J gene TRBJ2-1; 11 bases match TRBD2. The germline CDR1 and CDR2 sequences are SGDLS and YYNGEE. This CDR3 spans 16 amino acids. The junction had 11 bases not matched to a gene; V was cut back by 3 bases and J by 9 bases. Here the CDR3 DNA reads TGTGCCAGCAGCGCGATGACTAGCGGGATGTTCAGTGAGCAGTTCTTC. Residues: CASSAMTSGMFSEQFF.